This T cell receptor beta chain was sequenced in a study of vaccination effects on CD4 cells after COVID-19. Assay used: immunoSEQ multiplex PCR; TCRdb lists only in-frame clones, some missing. Of about 63,000 clones in the sample, around three quarters were seen once. ViraFEST expansion of antigen-specific CD4+ T cells with viral peptide pools preceded sequencing. Around day 10 of culture, CD4+ T cells were separated out. Prior SARS-CoV-2 infection was absent in the vaccine recipients, as shown by negative nucleocapsid antibodies. After two million PBMC were placed in each well, they were cultured with approximately 10 IU/ml IL-2 and about 10 ug/ml peptides. On day 3 and again on day 7, half the medium was replaced with IL-2 medium. This CDR3 region has 14 residues. Germline V gene lookup returns CDR1 MGHRA and CDR2 YSYEKL. V lost 9 bases, J lost 5 bases, and 9 bases stayed unmatched. Overall study results and limits: The study had few convalescent patients and no early post-infection timepoints. After vaccination, at late timepoints, clones induced by infection and by vaccine contracted markedly.

This clone appeared a few times. Its matching antigen is unknown. This material consisted of CD4+ T cells from PBMCs cultured with HCoV-OC43 spike peptides, taken before COVID-19 vaccination. Regarding subset: HCoV-OC43 spike overlapping peptide pool stimulation. The chain recombines TRBV4-1 with TRBJ2-1; 8 nucleotides line up with TRBD2. The receptor comes from a human donor who received a COVID-19 vaccine. CDR3 sequence reads: CASSSGLAHNEQFF. For the CDR3, the DNA is TGCGCCAGTTCTAGCGGGCTAGCGCACAATGAGCAGTTCTTC.